This passage covers 30 T cell receptor beta chains from one sample sequenced in a study of blood T cells in healthy people across ages. Combining a sample-barcoded 5' primer with a J-beta primer mix, a second PCR ran for about 7 to 11 cycles. TCRdb analysed the 5' RACE reads with MiXCR anew, one entry per CDR3 protein. The sample shows approximately 820,000 distinct CDR3 sequences, under 45% of them seen only once. The sequencing input was blood. These receptors were obtained from a man aged 55 to 70 in good health.

The J gene is TRBJ2-7, the V gene TRBV20-1; 7 bases map to TRBD1. Germline V CDR1 and CDR2: DFQATT, SNEGSKA (reference sequence). V dropped 1 base and J dropped 0; count of bases not matched to a gene: 12. The CDR3 totals 17 residues. The CDR3 nucleotides are TGCAGTGCTAGAGGAGGATCCATCGGGACAGACTCCTACGAGCAGTACTTC. Its translation is CSARGGSIGTDSYEQYF.

V usage is TRBV7-2 and J usage is TRBJ2-6; no clear D. Deletions cut 7 bases from V and 0 bases from J, with 16 bases between. The CDR3 sequence is 17 residues long. CDR1 SGHTA and CDR2 FQGNSA come from the germline V gene. The CDR3 bases are TGTGCCAGCACTCGGTGGGCCCGGGTCTCTGGGGCCAACGTCCTGACTTTC. The encoded protein is CASTRWARVSGANVLTF.

This clonotype was observed a single time. The rearrangement links TRBV6-5 to TRBJ2-6; D is uncertain. CDR1 is MNHEY and CDR2 is SVGAGI in the germline V gene. The CDR3 runs 15 residues. The germline V and J ends were trimmed by 5 bases and 0 bases, with 8 bases remaining between them. Here the CDR3 DNA reads TGTGCCAGCAGTAGCAGATTCTCTGGGGCCAACGTCCTGACTTTC. Residues: CASSSRFSGANVLTF.

The CDR3 is CASSQDWVQATGNTIYF. The CDR3 nucleotides are TGCGCCAGCAGCCAAGATTGGGTTCAAGCTACTGGAAACACCATATATTTT. This chain joins TRBV4-3 and TRBJ1-3; D is unresolved. V lost 0 bases, J lost 2 bases, and 14 bases lay in between. Germline loops: CDR1 LGHNA, CDR2 YSLEER. The CDR3 spans 17 residues.

The chain carries TRBV14 and TRBJ2-3; 11 nucleotides match TRBD2. Germline-derived CDR1 and CDR2 are SGHDN and FVKESK. The CDR3 loop spans 17 amino acids. The ends lost 3 bases at V and 11 bases at J; junction bases unmatched: 16. The CDR3 loop is CASSQRPGTSGTRGQYF. The CDR3 coding sequence is TGTGCCAGCAGCCAGAGACCCGGGACTAGCGGTACCCGAGGGCAGTATTTT.

This clonotype was observed a few times. The chain uses TRBV20-1 and TRBJ2-7; D ambiguous. CDR1 is DFQATT and CDR2 is SNEGSKA in the germline V gene (reference sequence). Trimming pared 3 bases from V and 0 bases from J, leaving 12 bases between. The CDR3 is 14 amino acids. Here the CDR3 reads CSASWGLYSYEQYF. The DNA of the CDR3 is TGCAGTGCTAGCTGGGGTCTATACTCCTACGAGCAGTACTTC.

This clonotype has ten or more counts. The chain employs TRBV7-2 and TRBJ2-4; TRBD2 matches 8 bases. The CDR3 extends over 15 amino acids. Germline trimming cut 6 bases from V and 0 bases from J; bases unmatched to any gene: 4. The V gene's germline CDR1 is SGHTA and CDR2 FQGNSA. CDR3 DNA sequence: TGTGCCAGCAGTCAGCGGGAGCTAGCCAAAAACATTCAGTACTTC. It is translated as CASSQRELAKNIQYF.

The rearrangement links TRBV10-2 to TRBJ2-3; a possible D gene is TRBD1 (6 bases). The germline gives CDR1 WSHSY, CDR2 SAAADI. The CDR3 is 14 amino acids. Trimming cost V 3 bases and J 8 bases, with 15 bases left between them. CDR3 coding DNA: TGCGCCAGCAGTGACGGGGCTCCACAGGGTACGCAGTATTTT. Its protein is CASSDGAPQGTQYF.

In its sample, this clonotype was seen a few times. The gene calls are TRBV20-1 and TRBJ2-7; perhaps TRBD1 as D (6 bases). Germline CDR1 reads DFQATT; CDR2 reads SNEGSKA (reference sequence). V gave up 6 bases and J gave up 3 bases, with 12 bases separating them. This CDR3 is 12 amino acids long. The CDR3 protein is CSAEGDGYEQYF. CDR3 coding DNA: TGCAGTGCCGAGGGGGACGGCTACGAGCAGTACTTC.

The sample holds a few counts of this clonotype. In nucleotides, the CDR3 is TGTGCCAGTGGTTCAGGGGACCGGGAGACCCAGTACTTC. Its translation is CASGSGDRETQYF. V gene TRBV6-6 combines with J gene TRBJ2-5; TRBD1 might be the D (6 bases). The CDR3 totals 13 residues. The V end lost 9 bases, the J end lost 5 bases, and 16 bases lay between the germline ends. Per the germline V gene, CDR1 is MNHNY and CDR2 is SVGAGI (reference sequence).

To note about this clonotype: Since a much larger clone is just one base distant, this may be a read error. CDR3 region: CSIDSGGNYEQYF. The CDR3 nucleotides are TGCAGCATCGATAGCGGGGGAAACTACGAGCAGTACTTC. The chain carries TRBV29-1 and TRBJ2-7; 9 bases align to TRBD2. This CDR3 is 13 amino acids long. V lost 8 bases to trimming and J lost 3 bases; unmatched junction nucleotides: 8. Germline V gives CDR1 SQVTM, CDR2 ANQGSEA.

This clonotype was seen only a few times. The CDR3 nucleotides are TGTGCCAGCAGCTTAGTAGGAGAACCTACCTATGGCTACACCTTC. Amino acid sequence: CASSLVGEPTYGYTF. The chain uses TRBV7-2 and TRBJ1-2; D is ambiguous. V gave up 1 base and J gave up 4 bases, with 13 bases separating them. The CDR3 is 15 residues long. From germline, CDR1 is SGHTA and CDR2 FQGNSA.

The chain has TRBV20-1 and TRBJ1-6; no definite D call. Germline V CDR1 and CDR2: DFQATT, SNEGSKA (reference sequence). Between the trimmed V and J ends, which lost 7 bases and 8 bases, there was a span of 15 bases. The CDR3 has 13 residues. CDR3 residues: CSGFGDPDSPLHF. In DNA, the CDR3 is TGCAGTGGATTCGGGGATCCTGATTCACCCCTCCACTTT.

Ten or more counts support this clonotype. The chain joins TRBV6-5 to TRBJ2-1; TRBD2 matches 11 bases. CDR3 length: 16 residues. The junction had 10 bases not matched to a gene; V was cut back by 6 bases and J by 6 bases. CDR1 is MNHEY and CDR2 is SVGAGI in the germline V gene. CDR3 sequence: CASSTLSGGALNEQFF. CDR3 nucleotide sequence: TGTGCCAGCAGCACCCTTAGCGGGGGGGCCCTCAATGAGCAGTTCTTC.

The rearrangement links TRBV7-9 to TRBJ2-1; 10 nucleotides match TRBD1. The germline V gene encodes CDR1 SEHNR and CDR2 FQNEAQ (reference sequence). The length of the CDR3 is 15 residues. Trimming cost V 4 bases and J 4 bases; bases outside gene matches: 4. The CDR3 bases are TGTGCCAGCAGCTGGGACAGGGGCTCTTACAATGAGCAGTTCTTC. Its protein is CASSWDRGSYNEQFF.

The chain employs TRBV28 and TRBJ2-5, with D perhaps matching TRBD1 or TRBD2 (5 bases each). The end of the DNA fits TRBJ2-7 better, so the J call may be wrong. Germline V gene lookup returns CDR1 MDHEN and CDR2 SYDVKM. The CDR3 extends over 12 amino acids. CDR3 nucleotides: TGTGCCAGCAGTTTCCCGGGGCTCGAGCAGTACTTC. It specifies CASSFPGLEQYF.

This clonotype occurred a few times. The chain joins TRBV11-2 to TRBJ2-3, with D possibly being TRBD2 (5 bases). The germline V gene encodes CDR1 SGHAT and CDR2 FQNNGV. This CDR3 has 16 amino acids. V was cut by 5 bases and J by 1 base, with 16 bases left in between. The CDR3 sequence: CASSPTGDQGTDTQYF. CDR3 in DNA: TGTGCCAGCAGCCCGACCGGGGATCAAGGCACAGATACGCAGTATTTT.

The chain combines TRBV5-1 with TRBJ2-3, with D possibly TRBD2 on 6 matching bases. The V end lost 0 bases, the J end lost 3 bases, and 14 bases lay between the germline ends. This CDR3 spans 16 amino acids. Germline CDR1 is SGHRS and CDR2 is YFSETQ. CDR3 coding DNA: TGCGCCAGCAGCTTGGGAACGGGGAGGAGAACAGATACGCAGTATTTT. This sequence encodes CASSLGTGRRTDTQYF.

Remarks on this clonotype: A much larger clone lies one base from this, so it may be a read error. The chain is built from TRBV20-1 and TRBJ2-5, with TRBD2 as a possible D gene (6 bases). The V end was cut by 7 bases, the J end by 9 bases, with 21 bases between. The CDR3 is 13 amino acids. Germline V gene sequence: CDR1 DFQATT, CDR2 SNEGSKA (reference sequence). CDR3 bases: TGCAGTGTAGCCGGGACTTTGAGTGAGGCCCAGTACTTC. Amino acid sequence: CSVAGTLSEAQYF.

The chain employs TRBV20-1 and TRBJ2-3; a possible D gene is TRBD1 (6 bases). V lost 7 bases and J 0 bases, leaving 20 bases between the germline ends. The CDR3 covers 16 residues. CDR1 and CDR2 from the germline V gene are DFQATT and SNEGSKA (reference sequence). The DNA of the CDR3 is TGCAGTGGTTCTCCGATTGGGGGCCCTAGCACAGATACGCAGTATTTT. It translates to CSGSPIGGPSTDTQYF.

This clonotype was detected a few times. The CDR3, as DNA: TGTGCCAGCAGCTTGGAGGGGTGGGTCTATGGCTACACCTTC. Translation: CASSLEGWVYGYTF. This sequence joins TRBV7-9 and TRBJ1-2, with D maybe TRBD1 (5 bases). The germline V and J ends were trimmed by 3 bases and 4 bases, with 12 bases remaining between them. From germline, CDR1 is SEHNR and CDR2 FQNEAQ (reference sequence). This CDR3 is built from 14 residues. The full variable domain, rest sourced from reference TRBV7-9 and TRBJ1-2, is DTGVSQNPRHKITKRGQNVTFRCDPISEHNRLYWYRQTLGQGPEFLTYFQNEAQLEKSRLLSDRFSAERPKGSFSTLEIQRTEQGDSAMYLCASSLEGWVYGYTFGSGTRLTVV.

The rearrangement joins TRBV12-3 or TRBV12-4 to TRBJ2-1; 7 bases align to TRBD1. The V segment lost 4 bases and the J segment 6 bases; nucleotides outside the gene matches: 6. The CDR3 has 14 residues. The CDR3: CASSSGQKFNEQFF. In nucleotides, the CDR3 is TGTGCCAGCAGTTCGGGACAGAAGTTCAATGAGCAGTTCTTC.

To note about this clonotype: One base away lies a much larger clone, so this may be a sequencing read error. The rearrangement joins TRBV20-1 to TRBJ2-3, with TRBD2 as a possible D gene (6 bases). Between the trimmed V and J ends, which lost 0 bases and 2 bases, there was a span of 12 bases. CDR1 and CDR2 from the germline V gene are DFQATT and SNEGSKA (reference sequence). The CDR3 extends over 15 amino acids. The CDR3 protein is CSARDGRGLTDTQYF. Written as DNA, the CDR3 is TGCAGTGCTAGAGATGGACGGGGACTCACAGATACGCAGTATTTT.

The chain has TRBV2 and TRBJ2-5; D not certain. Germline V gene lookup returns CDR1 SNHLY and CDR2 FYNNEI. Trimming took off 7 bases at V and 0 bases at J, with 12 bases between the two ends. The CDR3 loop spans 14 amino acids. The chain's CDR3 is CASKVANHQETQYF. The CDR3, as DNA: TGTGCCAGCAAAGTGGCCAACCACCAAGAGACCCAGTACTTC. The whole variable domain, remainder taken from reference TRBV2 and TRBJ2-5, is EPEVTQTPSHQVTQMGQEVILRCVPISNHLYFYWYRQILGQKVEFLVSFYNNEISEKSEIFDDQFSVERPDGSNFTLKIRSTKLEDSAMYFCASKVANHQETQYFGPGTRLLVL.

Written as DNA, the CDR3 is TGTGCCAGCAGCTTGGGACCGGGACAGACCGGATCCATCTATGGCTACACCTTC. Its protein is CASSLGPGQTGSIYGYTF. This chain links TRBV5-4 with TRBJ1-2, with TRBD1 matching over 7 bases. CDR1 is SGHNT, CDR2 YYREEE, per germline (reference sequence). The trim removed 0 bases at V and 4 bases at J, leaving 15 bases unmatched. This CDR3 has 18 residues. Combining the CDR3 with reference TRBV5-4 and TRBJ1-2 gives the whole variable domain ETGVTQSPTHLIKTRGQQVTLRCSSQSGHNTVSWYQQALGQGPQFIFQYYREEENGRGNFPPRFSGLQFPNYSSELNVNALELDDSALYLCASSLGPGQTGSIYGYTFGSGTRLTVV.

The chain carries TRBV7-9 and TRBJ1-5, with D possibly being TRBD1 (5 bases). There are 14 residues in the CDR3. Germline V lookup: CDR1 SEHNR, CDR2 FQNEAQ (reference sequence). Trimming stripped 1 base from V and 6 bases from J, with 10 bases between. Written as DNA, the CDR3 is TGTGCCAGCAGCTTAGTTGGTAGGGGTCAGCCCCAGCATTTT. Its protein product is CASSLVGRGQPQHF.

The sample holds a few counts of this clonotype. V usage is TRBV2 and J usage is TRBJ2-5; D tentatively reads TRBD1 or TRBD2 (5 bases each). In germline, CDR1 is SNHLY, CDR2 FYNNEI. CDR3 size: 14 residues. Deletions cut 7 bases from V and 11 bases from J, with 23 bases between. Here the CDR3 reads CASTLYGTSYEQYF. The DNA of the CDR3 is TGTGCCAGCACGCTATATGGGACCTCATATGAGCAGTACTTC.

A few counts support this clonotype. This chain uses TRBV20-1 with TRBJ2-7; D ambiguous. Germline V CDR1 and CDR2: DFQATT, SNEGSKA (reference sequence). This CDR3 has 14 residues. Deletions cut 0 bases from V and 4 bases from J, with 13 bases between. CDR3 nucleotide sequence: TGCAGTGCTAGAGATGCAGATCAGTATTACGAGCAGTACTTC. Translating gives CSARDADQYYEQYF.

This clonotype occurred once. This rearrangement joins TRBV20-1 to TRBJ2-5; 9 bases are shared with TRBD1. Gene TRBJ2-7 matches the end of the DNA better, so the J call may be wrong. CDR1 is DFQATT and CDR2 is SNEGSKA in the germline V gene (reference sequence). This CDR3 comprises 14 residues. CDR3 nucleotide sequence: TGCAGTGCAACACAGGGGGCGTCCGTCTACGAGCAGTACTTC. Amino acid sequence: CSATQGASVYEQYF.

On this clonotype: One end of the junction does not line up with germline, which may come from a read error. The V gene is TRBV15, the J gene TRBJ1-1; D remains ambiguous. The CDR3 length is 13 residues. Germline V gene lookup returns CDR1 LNHNV and CDR2 YYDKDF (reference sequence). The CDR3 loop is CATSRERYTEVFF. As DNA, the CDR3 is TGTGCCACCAGCAGAGAGCGGTACACTGAAGTTTTCTTT.